Included here is one TCR beta chain sequence, with context. Its target is unknown. Generated by immunoSEQ multiplex PCR, the TCRdb table keeps only in-frame clones and is missing some. The sample contains 80,000 to 100,000 clones, 75% to 90% of which appear only once. These data come from a study of OX40 agonist ivuxolimab in advanced cancers. The wider study: Patients in dose escalation had liver, melanoma, kidney or head and neck cancers. The group had a mean age of about 60 years, ranged from roughly 23 to 90, and was 82.7% male. Study results and limitations: In CD8+ T cells, expanded clones were on average more numerous than in CD4+. CD4+ and CD8+ blood T cells expanded clonally by week 6 at 0.1 to 3.0 mg/kg.

CDR3 size: 13 residues. V was pared by 0 bases and J by 5 bases, with 7 bases between. CDR1 and CDR2 from the germline V gene are SGHAT and FQNNGV. The sequencing used CD4+ or CD8+ T cells sorted from blood, collected in a trial of the OX40 agonist ivuxolimab. The chain uses TRBV11-2 and TRBJ2-5; the D is unclear. The TCR comes from an adult with an advanced solid tumor such as melanoma, head and neck, liver or kidney cancer. CDR3 DNA sequence: TGTGCCAGCAGCTTAGATGGCTGGGAGACCCAGTACTTC. Translation: CASSLDGWETQYF.